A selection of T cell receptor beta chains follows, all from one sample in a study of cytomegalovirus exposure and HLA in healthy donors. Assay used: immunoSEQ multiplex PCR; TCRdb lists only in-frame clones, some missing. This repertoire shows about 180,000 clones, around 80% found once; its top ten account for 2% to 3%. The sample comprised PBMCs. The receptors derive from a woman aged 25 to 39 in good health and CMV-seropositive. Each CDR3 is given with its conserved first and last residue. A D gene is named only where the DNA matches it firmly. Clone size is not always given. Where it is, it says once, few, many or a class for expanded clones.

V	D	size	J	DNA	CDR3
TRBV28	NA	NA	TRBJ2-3	TGTGCCAGCAGCCTTGGACAAGAACCAGATACGCAGTATTTT	CASSLGQEPDTQYF
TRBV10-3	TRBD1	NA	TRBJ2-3	TGTGCCATCAGTGCCTCACAGGGGGAGACAGATACGCAGTATTTT	CAISASQGETDTQYF
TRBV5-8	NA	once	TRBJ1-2	TGTGCCAGCAGCTTGGGCGGACTCTATGGCTACACCTTC	CASSLGGLYGYTF
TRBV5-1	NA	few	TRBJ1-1	TGCGCCAGCAGCTTACGACACCCGTCTGAAGCTTTCTTT	CASSLRHPSEAFF
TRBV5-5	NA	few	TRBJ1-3	TGTGCCAGCAGCTTGGAGTATAGGGGCATAAACACCATATATTTT	CASSLEYRGINTIYF
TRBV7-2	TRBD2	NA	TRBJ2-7	TGTGCCAGCAGCTCCATAGCGGGGGGCTACGAGCAGTACTTC	CASSSIAGGYEQYF
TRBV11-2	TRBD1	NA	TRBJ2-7	TGTGCCAGCAGCCCTATGGCCCGACAGGGCTACGAGCAGTACTTC	CASSPMARQGYEQYF
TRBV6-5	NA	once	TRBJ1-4	TGTGCCAGCAGCCCGTTGGGGGGTCGTGGAAAACTGTTTTTT	CASSPLGGRGKLFF
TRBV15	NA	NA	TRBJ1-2	TGTGCCACCAGCAGAGATAGGGGCCGGAACTATGGCTACACCTTC	CATSRDRGRNYGYTF
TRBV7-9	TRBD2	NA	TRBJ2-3	TGTGCCAGCAGCTTTACTAGCGGTCAAGGAGATACGCAGTATTTT	CASSFTSGQGDTQYF
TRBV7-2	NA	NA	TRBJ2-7	TGTGCCAGCAGCTTAGTGGCGGCCTCTTCCTACGAGCAGTACTTC	CASSLVAASSYEQYF
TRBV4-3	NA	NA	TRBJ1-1	TGCGCCAGCAGCCAAGATGAATACGGCACTGAAGCTTTCTTT	CASSQDEYGTEAFF
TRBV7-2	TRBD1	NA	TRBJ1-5	TGTGCCAGCAGCCAACCCCCGGGACAGGGTATTCAGCCCCAGCATTTT	CASSQPPGQGIQPQHF
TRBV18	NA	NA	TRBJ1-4	TGTGCCAGCTCACCACTCACAGGGTCTACTAATGAAAAACTGTTTTTT	CASSPLTGSTNEKLFF
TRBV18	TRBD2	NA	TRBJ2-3	TGTGCCAGCTCACCCGTAGCGGGGCGGGGCACAGATACGCAGTATTTT	CASSPVAGRGTDTQYF
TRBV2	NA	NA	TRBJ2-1	TGTGCCAGCAGTGCGGATCAGGGAATCTACAATGAGCAGTTCTTC	CASSADQGIYNEQFF
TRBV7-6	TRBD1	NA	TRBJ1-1	TGTGCCAGCAGCCCCAGAGGGACAGGAGGAGAAGCTTTCTTT	CASSPRGTGGEAFF
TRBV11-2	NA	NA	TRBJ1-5	TGTGCCAGCAGCCAGGGAATTTATCAGCCCCAGCATTTT	CASSQGIYQPQHF
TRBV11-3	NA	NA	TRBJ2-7	TGTGCCAGCAGTCCTTTGGGGGGGGACACCTACGAGCAGTACTTC	CASSPLGGDTYEQYF
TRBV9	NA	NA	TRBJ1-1	TGTGCCAGCAGCGTAGGATTTCGGTGGAACACTGAAGCTTTCTTT	CASSVGFRWNTEAFF
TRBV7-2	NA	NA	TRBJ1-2	TGTGCCAGCAGCTTTCTTCCTATGGGGGCAGGCTATGGCTACACCTTC	CASSFLPMGAGYGYTF
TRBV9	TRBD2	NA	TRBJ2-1	TGTGCCAGCAGCTCCCGACTAGCGGGCAATGAGCAGTTCTTC	CASSSRLAGNEQFF
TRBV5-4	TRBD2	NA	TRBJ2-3	TGTGCCAGCAGCTTGGTGCGGGGGGCCCGGGGCACAGATACGCAGTATTTT	CASSLVRGARGTDTQYF
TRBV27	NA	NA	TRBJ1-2	TGTGCCAGCAGGGACAGCTATCTGTCTGGCTACACCTTC	CASRDSYLSGYTF
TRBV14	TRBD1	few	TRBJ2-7	TGTGCCAGCAGCCTTACAGGGGGTGAGCAGTACTTC	CASSLTGGEQYF
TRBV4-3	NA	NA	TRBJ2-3	TGCGCCAGCAGCCAAGATCTGGATACGCAGTATTTT	CASSQDLDTQYF
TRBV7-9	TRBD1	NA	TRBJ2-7	TGTGCCACCGAGACAGGGAGCTCCTACGAGCAGTACTTC	CATETGSSYEQYF
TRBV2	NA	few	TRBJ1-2	TGTGCCAGCAACGGACATAACTATGGCTACACCTTC	CASNGHNYGYTF
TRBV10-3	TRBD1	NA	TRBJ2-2	TGTGCCATCAGTCCAGGACAGGCCACGAACACCGGGGAGCTGTTTTTT	CAISPGQATNTGELFF
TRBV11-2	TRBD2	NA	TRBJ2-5	TGTGCCAGCAGCCCCCGCCCGGCTAGCGGCCAAGAGACCCAGTACTTC	CASSPRPASGQETQYF
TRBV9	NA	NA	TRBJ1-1	TGTGCCAGCAGCGTAGGGGGCAGGGTCACTGAAGCTTTCTTT	CASSVGGRVTEAFF
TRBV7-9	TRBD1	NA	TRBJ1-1	TGTGCCAGCAGCCATACAGGGGTAGCCTTGAACACTGAAGCTTTCTTT	CASSHTGVALNTEAFF
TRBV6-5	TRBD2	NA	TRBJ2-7	TGTGCCAGCTCAAGCGGGGGGGTCTACGAGCAGTACTTC	CASSSGGVYEQYF
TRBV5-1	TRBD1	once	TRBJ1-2	TGCGCCAGCAGCTGGGGACAGGGCGCAAACTATGGCTACACCTTC	CASSWGQGANYGYTF
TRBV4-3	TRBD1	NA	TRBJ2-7	TGCGCCAGCAGCCCATCGGACAGGCGGCCGGACGAGCAGTACTTC	CASSPSDRRPDEQYF
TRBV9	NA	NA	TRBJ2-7	TGTGCCAGCAGCCCGCGGGACCCTACCTATTACGACGAGCAGTGCTTC	CASSPRDPTYYDEQCF
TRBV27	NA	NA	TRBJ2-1	TGTGCCAGCACGTTCGGAGCCTTCTCCTACAATGAGCAGTTCTTC	CASTFGAFSYNEQFF
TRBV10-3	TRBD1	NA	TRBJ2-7	TGTGCCATCAGCACCGGGACAGGGGTCTACGAGCAGTACTTC	CAISTGTGVYEQYF
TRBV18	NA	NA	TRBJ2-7	TGTGCCAGCTCACCCCTGGGGGGGCCTTCGTACGTGCAGTACTTC	CASSPLGGPSYVQYF
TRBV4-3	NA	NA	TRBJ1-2	TGCGCCAGCAGCCAAGCCAGCGGGAGTGGCGGCTACACCTTC	CASSQASGSGGYTF
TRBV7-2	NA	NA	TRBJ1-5	TGTGCCAGCAGTTTAACAGGGAACCAGCCCCAGCATTTT	CASSLTGNQPQHF
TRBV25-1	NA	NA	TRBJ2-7	TGTGCCAGCAGTGAATCGGGCTACGAGCAGTACTTC	CASSESGYEQYF